This T cell receptor beta chain was found in a study of blood T cell repertoires in COVID-19. The germline V gene encodes CDR1 KGHDR and CDR2 SFDVKD. This CDR3 spans 15 amino acids. Trimming removed 3 bases at V and 4 bases at J, with 11 bases between. As handled by the study authors: Researchers report that nucleated cell counts were estimated from reference gene primer amplification. TCRdb's table, derived via immunoSEQ multiplex PCR, lists solely in-frame clones and lacks some. Clone size and the V and J calls come from that table; the DNA yielded D and trimming. The top ten clones hold approximately 2.4% of a sample with under 200,000 clones, just over 90% of them seen once.

The receptor's source is a young man with acute or convalescent COVID-19. The chain recombines TRBV24-1 with TRBJ2-2, with a weak D call TRBD1 (6 bases). The sample consisted of peripheral blood. CDR3 sequence: CATSDPGQSTGELFF. The DNA of the CDR3 is TGTGCCACCAGTGATCCAGGACAGTCCACCGGGGAGCTGTTTTTT.